The T cell receptor (beta chain) described here comes from a study of blood T cell repertoires in COVID-19. For the study at large: Donors in the United States, Italy and Spain gave samples during acute or convalescent COVID-19. From T cells, B-cell-depleted T cells, or PBMCs came the material, which was cDNA or gDNA.

Deletions cut 1 base from V and 5 bases from J, with 18 bases between. The CDR3 spans 17 residues. Per germline, CDR1 SGHTA and CDR2 FQGNSA. TCRdb's table, derived via immunoSEQ multiplex PCR, lists solely in-frame clones and lacks some. The table includes over 100,000 clones, roughly 80% detected once. Material: peripheral blood. The TCR was taken from a human donor in a cohort sampled during active or convalescent COVID-19. This chain links TRBV7-2 with TRBJ1-3; weak D call: TRBD1 (6 bases). The CDR3 reads CASSLEGPGAGRNTIYF. For the CDR3, the DNA is TGTGCCAGCAGCTTAGAGGGGCCAGGGGCCGGGAGAAACACCATATATTTT.